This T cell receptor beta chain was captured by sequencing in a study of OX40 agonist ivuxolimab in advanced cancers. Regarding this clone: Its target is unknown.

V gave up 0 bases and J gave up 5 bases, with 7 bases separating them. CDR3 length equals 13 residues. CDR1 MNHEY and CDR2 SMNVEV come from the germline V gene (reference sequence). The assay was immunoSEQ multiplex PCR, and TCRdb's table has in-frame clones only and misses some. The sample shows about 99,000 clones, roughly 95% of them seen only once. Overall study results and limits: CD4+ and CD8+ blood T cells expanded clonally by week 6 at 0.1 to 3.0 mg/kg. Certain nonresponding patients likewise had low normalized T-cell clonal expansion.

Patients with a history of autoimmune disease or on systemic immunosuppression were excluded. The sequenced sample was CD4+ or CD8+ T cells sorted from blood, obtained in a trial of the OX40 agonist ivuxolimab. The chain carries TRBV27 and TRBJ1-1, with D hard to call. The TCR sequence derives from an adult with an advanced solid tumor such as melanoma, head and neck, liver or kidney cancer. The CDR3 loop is CASSLSGRTEAFF. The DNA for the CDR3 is TGTGCCAGCAGTTTATCTGGCAGAACTGAAGCTTTCTTT.